Shown below are 24 T cell receptor beta chains from a single sample sequenced in a study of tumor-infiltrating lymphocytes in localized non-small cell lung cancer. Using immunoSEQ multiplex PCR, the repertoire was profiled, and TCRdb retains in-frame clones only, with some absent. The sample includes around 12,000 clones, approximately 85% of them seen just once. The specimen was uninvolved lung tissue not adjacent to the tumor. The receptors were sampled from a human donor with non-small cell lung cancer.

This clone has only one observation. The V gene is TRBV5-1, the J gene TRBJ1-1; D may be TRBD1 (5 bases). There are 15 residues in the CDR3. Germline V gives CDR1 SGHRS, CDR2 YFSETQ. Trimming cost V 3 bases and J 1 base, with 13 bases left between them. CDR3 DNA: TGCGCCAGCAGCTCGGGGCTAGGTCAGAACACTGAAGCTTTCTTT. Translated, it gives CASSSGLGQNTEAFF. Full variable domain (rest looked up from reference TRBV5-1 and TRBJ1-1): KAGVTQTPRYLIKTRGQQVTLSCSPISGHRSVSWYQQTPGQGLQFLFEYFSETQRNKGNFPGRFSGRQFSNSRSEMNVSTLELGDSALYLCASSSGLGQNTEAFFGQGTRLTVV.

The CDR3 region is CASSVTTGYEQFF. CDR3 nucleotides: TGCGCCAGCAGCGTAACGACAGGGTATGAGCAGTTCTTC. The chain links TRBV5-1 to TRBJ2-1, with TRBD1 matching over 7 bases. Germline loops: CDR1 SGHRS, CDR2 YFSETQ. This CDR3 is built from 13 residues. With 4 bases clipped from V and 8 bases from J, the junction kept 6 bases outside the gene matches.

V is TRBV5-4 and J is TRBJ2-3, with no clear D. Germline CDR1 reads SGHNT; CDR2 reads YYREEE (reference sequence). The CDR3 is 13 amino acids. V gave up 1 base and J gave up 3 bases, with 6 bases separating them. The CDR3 reads CASSLSGTDTQYF. CDR3 nucleotides: TGTGCCAGCAGCTTGAGTGGGACAGATACGCAGTATTTT.

The J gene is TRBJ2-7, the V gene TRBV6-6; D call uncertain. CDR3 length: 13 amino acids. Per the germline V gene, CDR1 is MNHNY and CDR2 is SVGAGI (reference sequence). Between the trimmed V and J ends, which lost 8 bases and 5 bases, there was a span of 16 bases. CDR3 loop: CASSSHLIHEQYF. CDR3 in DNA: TGTGCCAGCTCCTCCCATCTTATCCACGAGCAGTACTTC.

Only a few counts were recorded for this clone. This chain joins TRBV6-5 and TRBJ2-2, with 10 bases matching TRBD2. This CDR3 has 15 amino acids. The ends lost 4 bases at V and 7 bases at J; junction bases unmatched: 6. Germline V CDR1 and CDR2: MNHEY, SVGAGI. CDR3 protein: CASSSTGLAFGELFF. For the CDR3, the DNA is TGTGCCAGCAGTTCTACGGGACTAGCGTTCGGGGAGCTGTTTTTT.

In this sample, this clone turned up a few times. One junction end disagrees with the germline gene, perhaps due to a read error. The J gene is TRBJ2-7, the V gene TRBV6-6, with 8 bases that match TRBD1. Germline lookup yields CDR1 MNHNY and CDR2 SVGAGI (reference sequence). The CDR3 length is 12 residues. CDR3 region: CASSSGQDKVGF. In nucleotides, the CDR3 is TGTGCCAGCAGTTCGGGACAGGACAAAGTAGGCTTC.

This chain uses TRBV28 with TRBJ2-7; either TRBD1 or TRBD2 may fit D (5 bases each). Germline V CDR1 and CDR2: MDHEN, SYDVKM. CDR3 length equals 15 residues. With 5 bases removed from V and 5 bases from J, the gap between germline ends came to 19 bases. The CDR3 loop is CASSGFGTERDEQYF. The DNA for the CDR3 is TGTGCCAGCAGTGGATTCGGGACCGAACGGGACGAGCAGTACTTC.

The chain employs TRBV14 and TRBJ2-5; D is perhaps TRBD1 (6 bases). Trimming took 3 bases from V and 1 from J, leaving 9 bases between them. The germline gives CDR1 SGHDN, CDR2 FVKESK. CDR3 size: 14 residues. For the CDR3, the DNA is TGTGCCAGCAGCCAGTCCAGGGGCCAAGAGACCCAGTACTTC. Encoded protein: CASSQSRGQETQYF.

This clone occurred a few times. V usage is TRBV11-2 and J usage is TRBJ2-5; 7 bases line up with TRBD2. V shed 2 bases, J shed 1 base, and the junction held 7 bases outside the gene matches. This CDR3 has 16 residues. Germline V CDR1 and CDR2: SGHAT, FQNNGV. The CDR3 spells CASSLNSAGVQETQYF. For the CDR3, the DNA is TGTGCCAGCAGCTTAAATTCCGCGGGAGTCCAAGAGACCCAGTACTTC.

The V and J genes are TRBV27 and TRBJ2-6; TRBD1 matches 9 bases. Germline V gene data show CDR1 as MNHEY and CDR2 as SMNVEV (reference sequence). This CDR3 region has 20 residues. V trimming: 5 bases; J trimming: 0 bases; junction bases outside the gene matches: 14. CDR3 sequence (DNA): TGTGCCAGCAGTCCTGGACAGGGGAAAACGGGTTACTCTGGGGCCAACGTCCTGACTTTC. Its protein product is CASSPGQGKTGYSGANVLTF.

The chain recombines TRBV7-6 with TRBJ1-6, with D perhaps TRBD1 (5 bases). V lost 1 base and J lost 3, with 13 bases in between. The CDR3 is made up of 17 amino acids. Per the germline V gene, CDR1 is SGHVS and CDR2 is FNYEAQ. The CDR3 DNA reads TGTGCCAGCAGCTTAGACGGCAGGGACCTCTATAATTCACCCCTCCACTTT. As protein: CASSLDGRDLYNSPLHF.

The chain links TRBV2 to TRBJ1-1; D perhaps matches TRBD1 (6 bases). Trimming removed 4 bases from V and 7 bases from J, with 10 bases in between. The CDR3 is 12 residues long. CDR1 is SNHLY and CDR2 is FYNNEI in the germline V gene. Written as DNA, the CDR3 is TGTGCCAGCAGTGTGGGGGGCCTTGAAGCTTTCTTT. The encoded protein is CASSVGGLEAFF.

V and J are TRBV9 and TRBJ2-4; TRBD1 aligns across 9 bases. The V and J ends lost 2 bases and 10 bases, in that order; junction bases with no gene match: 4. CDR1 and CDR2 (germline): SGDLS, YYNGEE. CDR3 length equals 13 residues. The DNA for the CDR3 is TGTGCCAGCAGCGTTCAGACAGGGGGGATTCAGTACTTC. It is translated as CASSVQTGGIQYF.

This sequence joins TRBV2 and TRBJ2-7; TRBD1 agrees at 8 bases. V was pared by 7 bases and J by 0 bases, with 5 bases of the junction left unmatched. The CDR3 consists of 14 residues. Germline V lookup: CDR1 SNHLY, CDR2 FYNNEI. The CDR3 region has the DNA TGTGCCAGCAATCGGGACAGGACCTCCTACGAGCAGTACTTC. Amino acid sequence: CASNRDRTSYEQYF.

The rearrangement links TRBV9 to TRBJ2-7; TRBD2 might be the D (5 bases). There are 14 residues in the CDR3. Germline V gives CDR1 SGDLS, CDR2 YYNGEE. Trimming cost V 0 bases and J 3 bases, with 10 bases left between them. The CDR3 region is CASSVDGIDYEQYF. The CDR3 DNA reads as TGTGCCAGCAGCGTAGACGGGATAGACTACGAGCAGTACTTC.

The CDR3 protein is CASSSTGTVLPGGTEAFF. The DNA for the CDR3 is TGCGCCAGCAGCTCAACCGGGACAGTCCTCCCCGGGGGGACTGAAGCTTTCTTT. The chain couples TRBV5-1 to TRBJ1-1; 7 positions match TRBD1. From germline, CDR1 is SGHRS and CDR2 YFSETQ. CDR3 size: 18 residues. V lost 3 bases to trimming and J lost 5 bases; unmatched junction nucleotides: 19.

This clone was found once. The V and J genes are TRBV6-1 and TRBJ1-2, with a tentative D call TRBD1 (5 bases). Germline values: CDR1 MNHNS, CDR2 SASEGT. The CDR3 contains 14 residues. The germline V and J ends were trimmed by 2 bases and 3 bases, with 10 bases remaining between them. The CDR3 sequence: CASSEPRDDYGYTF. As DNA, the CDR3 is TGTGCCAGCAGTGAACCCAGGGATGACTATGGCTACACCTTC.

V is TRBV7-3 and J is TRBJ2-3; D uncertain. Germline CDR1 and CDR2: SGHTA and FQGTGA. The V end was cut by 2 bases, the J end by 4 bases, with 10 bases between. The CDR3 covers 14 residues. The CDR3: CASSLGLEADTQYF. In nucleotides, the CDR3 is TGTGCCAGCAGCTTAGGGCTAGAGGCAGATACGCAGTATTTT.

This chain uses TRBV30 with TRBJ1-4, with 8 bases fitting TRBD1. The CDR3 has 14 residues. V was pared by 1 base and J by 5 bases, with 3 bases of the junction left unmatched. Germline V gene data show CDR1 as GTSNPN and CDR2 as SVGIG (reference sequence). This CDR3 is CAWSETGENEKLFF. The CDR3 DNA reads TGTGCCTGGAGTGAGACAGGGGAGAATGAAAAACTGTTTTTT.

This chain joins TRBV7-6 and TRBJ2-7, with D maybe TRBD1 (6 bases). Per germline, CDR1 SGHVS and CDR2 FNYEAQ. The CDR3 is 14 residues long. Trimming shortened V by 0 bases and J by 0 bases, and 6 bases separated the two germline ends. Here the CDR3 DNA reads TGTGCCAGCAGCTTAGCCAGGGGCTCCTACGAGCAGTACTTC. Translating gives CASSLARGSYEQYF.

The rearrangement links TRBV7-9 to TRBJ2-1; D not certain. V was pared by 5 bases and J by 4 bases, with 6 bases between. Germline V gene data show CDR1 as SEHNR and CDR2 as FQNEAQ (reference sequence). This CDR3 has 12 amino acids. The DNA for the CDR3 is TGTGCCAGCAGCCCTAGTTACAATGAGCAGTTCTTC. Translating gives CASSPSYNEQFF.

The V call is TRBV30, the J call TRBJ2-7; 8 nucleotides line up with TRBD1. Per the germline V gene, CDR1 is GTSNPN and CDR2 is SVGIG (reference sequence). Trimming took 5 bases from V and 5 from J; bases not matched to a gene: 14. The CDR3 is made up of 15 amino acids. CDR3 region: CAWVQKDSGGDEQYF. The CDR3, as DNA: TGTGCCTGGGTCCAGAAAGACTCAGGGGGCGACGAGCAGTACTTC.

This sequence joins TRBV6-1 and TRBJ2-2; 12 bases line up with TRBD2. The V gene end was trimmed by 3 bases and the J gene end by 6 bases; junction bases not matched to a gene: 5. This CDR3 spans 16 amino acids. Germline lookup yields CDR1 MNHNS and CDR2 SASEGT. The CDR3, as DNA: TGTGCCAGCAGTGAGCTAGCGGGAGGGCCGGCCGGGGAGCTGTTTTTT. This gives the protein CASSELAGGPAGELFF.

This clone was seen only once. The chain combines TRBV14 with TRBJ2-7; maybe TRBD1 (5 bases). The V gene's germline CDR1 is SGHDN and CDR2 FVKESK. The V and J ends lost 4 bases and 3 bases respectively, with 10 bases between them. CDR3 length equals 13 residues. The CDR3 spells CASSLQGVYEQYF. DNA of the CDR3: TGTGCCAGCAGCCTCCAGGGCGTCTACGAGCAGTACTTC.